These T cell receptor beta chains were read from a single sample in a study of cytomegalovirus exposure and HLA in healthy donors. Produced via immunoSEQ multiplex PCR; TCRdb's table is partial and in-frame only. The repertoire holds under 250,000 clones, with about 80% as singletons. Sample: PBMCs. The receptor source for this set is a woman in her fifties or sixties in good health and CMV-seropositive. Each CDR3 is given with its conserved first and last residue. The D gene is left open where the match is weak. Size values are once, few and many counts, or a class for expanded clones, and some rows have none.

j_call v_call clone_size d_call cdr3_nt cdr3_aa
TRBJ2-1 TRBV27 once NA TGTGCCATCTCCTCGGGAGTCTCCTACAATGAGCAGTTCTTC CAISSGVSYNEQFF
TRBJ1-1 TRBV19 few TRBD1 TGTGCCAGTAGTGTGGGGACAGGGAACACTGAAGCTTTCTTT CASSVGTGNTEAFF
TRBJ1-2 TRBV19 NA TRBD1 TGTGCCAGTAGACAGGGGGCGAACTATGGCTACACCTTC CASRQGANYGYTF
TRBJ2-1 TRBV7-3 NA NA TGTGCCAGCAGCTTAACGCCACGGGAATACAATGAGCAGTTCTTC CASSLTPREYNEQFF
TRBJ1-6 TRBV6-6 NA NA TGTGCCAGCAGTGATGCCGGGGGGTCACCCCTCCACTTT CASSDAGGSPLHF
TRBJ2-2 TRBV5-1 NA NA TGCGCCAGCAGCTTGGCCGGTCAGGGGAACGGGGAGCTGTTTTTT CASSLAGQGNGELFF
TRBJ1-6 TRBV6-5 once TRBD1 TGTGCCAGCAGTTACGCCACAGGGGATAATTCACCCCTCCACTTT CASSYATGDNSPLHF
TRBJ1-6 TRBV30 few NA TGTGCCTGGAGTGCGCAGGGTAATTCACCCCTCCACTTT CAWSAQGNSPLHF
TRBJ1-5 TRBV27 NA NA TGTGCCAGCGGCCAACAGGGAGATCTACGGCCCCAGCATTTT CASGQQGDLRPQHF
TRBJ1-3 TRBV6-5 NA TRBD1 TGTGCCAGCAGTTACTCGGGACAGTACTCTGGAAGCACCATATATTTT CASSYSGQYSGSTIYF
TRBJ1-1 TRBV28 NA NA TGTGCCAGCAGTTTACTAGGGAGCACTGAAGCTTTCTTT CASSLLGSTEAFF
TRBJ2-1 TRBV5-6 NA TRBD1 TGTGCCAGCAGCGTGATAACAGGGGATGAGCAGTTCTTC CASSVITGDEQFF
TRBJ1-4 TRBV5-1 once TRBD1 TGCGCCAGCAGCTGGTATTGGGGACAGGGTTCTGAAAAACTGTTTTTT CASSWYWGQGSEKLFF
TRBJ2-5 TRBV5-5 once NA TGTGCCAGCAGCAGTGTCATCGGAGGGGAAGAGACCCAGTACTTC CASSSVIGGEETQYF
TRBJ2-1 TRBV7-8 NA TRBD2 TGTGCCAGCAGCATGGCCGGACTAGACGACTCCTACAATGAGCAGTTCTTC CASSMAGLDDSYNEQFF
TRBJ1-4 TRBV27 few NA TGTGCCAGCAGTTTCGGTAGCGGGCGGGTTAATGAAAAACTGTTTTTT CASSFGSGRVNEKLFF
TRBJ2-5 TRBV5-4 NA TRBD1 TGTGCCAGCAGCTTGGTCCCGACAGGGTGGGAGACCCAGTACTTC CASSLVPTGWETQYF
TRBJ1-4 TRBV9 NA TRBD1 TGTGCCAGCAGCGAGGGGGGACAGCTAAATGAAAAACTGTTTTTT CASSEGGQLNEKLFF
TRBJ2-1 TRBV27 once NA TGTGCCAGCAAATTCGGGGGTAGAGGATACAATGAGCAGTTCTTC CASKFGGRGYNEQFF
TRBJ2-1 TRBV5-1 NA TRBD2 TGCGCCAGCAGCTTGGCCCTCCTAGCGGGATACAATGAGCAGTTCTTC CASSLALLAGYNEQFF
TRBJ1-4 TRBV18 NA NA TGTGCCAGCTCACCACGACAGACCGCAACTAATGAAAAACTGTTTTTT CASSPRQTATNEKLFF
TRBJ2-7 TRBV5-1 NA TRBD1 TGCGCCAGCAGCTTGGCCGGGGGGACAGGGTCCTCCGAGCAGTACTTC CASSLAGGTGSSEQYF
TRBJ2-7 TRBV7-8 NA NA TGTGCCAGCAGCTTAGTAGACGGGACCTACGAGCAGTACTTC CASSLVDGTYEQYF
TRBJ1-6 TRBV7-9 NA NA TGTGCCAGCAGCTGGGAGGTCAGGGCTGGTTCACCCCTCCACTTT CASSWEVRAGSPLHF
TRBJ1-2 TRBV30 NA TRBD1 TGTGCCTGGAGTTCGAGGAGGACAGGGGGCTTCTATGGCTACACCTTC CAWSSRRTGGFYGYTF
TRBJ2-3 TRBV7-9 NA NA TGTGCCAGCAGCTCCCACACAGATACGCAGTATTTT CASSSHTDTQYF
TRBJ1-4 TRBV15 NA NA TGTGCCACCAGCTTGGAGTCCCAGATTAATGAAAAACTGTTTTTT CATSLESQINEKLFF
TRBJ2-7 TRBV10-2 NA NA TGCGCCAGCAGTGAGTCTAGCTCATCTCAGCAGTACTTC CASSESSSSQQYF
TRBJ2-5 TRBV5-1 NA TRBD2 TGCGCCAGCAGCTTACCAGGACTAGCGGGGGGTGAGACCCAGTACTTC CASSLPGLAGGETQYF
TRBJ1-2 TRBV13 NA NA TGTGCCAGCAGCCCCGAGAATGGGCAGGTGGAAGGCTACACCTTC CASSPENGQVEGYTF
TRBJ2-5 TRBV19 NA NA TGTGCCAGTAGTGGCGGAGGGCTGGAGACCCAGTACTTC CASSGGGLETQYF
TRBJ1-5 TRBV30 NA TRBD1 TGTGCCTGGAATCAAAAGGGGGCGTCGAATCAGCCCCAGCATTTT CAWNQKGASNQPQHF
TRBJ2-5 TRBV5-6 NA NA TGTGCCAGCAGCTTGAGGGGGGAGACCCAGTACTTC CASSLRGETQYF
TRBJ1-5 TRBV19 NA TRBD1 TGTGCCAGTAGTATAGATGGGAGACGCGCCAGGGGGCGGTATCAGCCCCAGCATTTT CASSIDGRRARGRYQPQHF
TRBJ2-5 TRBV4-2 once TRBD2 TGTGCCAGCAGCATAGCGGGGGAGGTGACCCAGTACTTC CASSIAGEVTQYF
TRBJ2-7 TRBV4-3 NA TRBD1 TGCGCCAGCAGCAAATTGACAGGGGCGGTTTTGTCCTACGAGCAGTACTTC CASSKLTGAVLSYEQYF
TRBJ2-5 TRBV7-2 NA TRBD2 TGTGCCAGCAGCCAGGGTACTAGCGGGGGTCAAGAGACCCAGTACTTC CASSQGTSGGQETQYF
TRBJ1-2 TRBV18 NA NA TGTGCCAGCTCACCGAACACCGGCAGGGTTGACTATGGCTACACCTTC CASSPNTGRVDYGYTF
TRBJ1-2 TRBV5-6 few NA TGTGCCAGCAGCTCGTGGACTGTTGGGTATGGCTACACCTTC CASSSWTVGYGYTF
TRBJ2-7 TRBV28 NA NA TGTGCCAGCGGAAGACTGTCTCTTTCCTACGAGCAGTACTTC CASGRLSLSYEQYF
TRBJ1-1 TRBV11-2 NA NA TGTGCCAGCAGCTCCCTCCGGGGGTTGGACACTGAAGCTTTCTTT CASSSLRGLDTEAFF
TRBJ2-3 TRBV5-1 NA NA TGCGCCAGCAGCTTGGCGGGAATCACAGATACGCAGTATTTT CASSLAGITDTQYF
TRBJ1-6 TRBV7-2 few NA TGTGCCAGCAGGTTCGGGCTCCAGGGAGGCTCGTCACCCCTCCACTTT CASRFGLQGGSSPLHF
TRBJ1-2 TRBV6-5 NA TRBD1 TGTGCCAGCAGTAGGACAGGGCACCAATATGGCTACACCTTC CASSRTGHQYGYTF
TRBJ1-2 TRBV6-1 NA NA TGTGCCAGCATTGTTGACAGGCAAGGTTTTGGCTACACCTTC CASIVDRQGFGYTF
TRBJ2-5 TRBV11-2 NA TRBD2 TGTGCCAGCAGCTGGACCTTAGCGGGGGCGGAGACCCAGTACTTC CASSWTLAGAETQYF
TRBJ2-7 TRBV7-2 NA TRBD1 TGTGCCAGCAGCCCACAGGGGGCGTCCTACGAGCAGTACTTC CASSPQGASYEQYF
TRBJ2-2 TRBV29-1 NA TRBD1 TGCAGCGTTGAAGACCGACAGGGGAGAACCGGGGAGCTGTTTTTT CSVEDRQGRTGELFF
TRBJ1-1 TRBV5-4 few NA TGTGCCAGCACTTCTGGCGAGGGCACTGAAGCTTTCTTT CASTSGEGTEAFF
TRBJ1-3 TRBV28 NA TRBD1 TGTGCCAGCAGCTCACAGGGGGCGAGTGGAAACACCATATATTTT CASSSQGASGNTIYF